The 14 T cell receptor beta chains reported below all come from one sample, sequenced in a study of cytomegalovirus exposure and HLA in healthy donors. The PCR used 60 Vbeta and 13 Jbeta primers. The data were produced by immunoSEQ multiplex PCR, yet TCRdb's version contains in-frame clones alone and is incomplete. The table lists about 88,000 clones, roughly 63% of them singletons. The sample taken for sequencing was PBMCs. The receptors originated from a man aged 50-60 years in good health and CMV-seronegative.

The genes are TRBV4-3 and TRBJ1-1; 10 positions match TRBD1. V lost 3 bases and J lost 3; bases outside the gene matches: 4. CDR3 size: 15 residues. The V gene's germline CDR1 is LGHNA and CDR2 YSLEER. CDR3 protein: CASSHTGQGYTEAFF. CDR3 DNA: TGCGCCAGCAGCCATACGGGACAGGGGTACACTGAAGCTTTCTTT.

In nucleotides, the CDR3 is TGTGCCAGTAGTATAATAGAACTCAACAATGAGCAGTTCTTC. Its translation is CASSIIELNNEQFF. This chain connects TRBV19 to TRBJ2-1; D uncertain. Trimming cost V 2 bases and J 5 bases, with 10 bases left between them. Germline V CDR1 and CDR2: LNHDA, SQIVND (reference sequence). CDR3 length: 14 amino acids. Variable domain in full (rest from reference TRBV19 and TRBJ2-1): DGGITQSPKYLFRKEGQNVTLSCEQNLNHDAMYWYRQDPGQGLRLIYYSQIVNDFQKGDIAEGYSVSREKKESFPLTVTSAQKNPTAFYLCASSIIELNNEQFFGPGTRLTVL.

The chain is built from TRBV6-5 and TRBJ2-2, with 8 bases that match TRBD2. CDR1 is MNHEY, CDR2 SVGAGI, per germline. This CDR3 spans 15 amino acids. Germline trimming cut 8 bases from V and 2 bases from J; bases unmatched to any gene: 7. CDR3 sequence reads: CASGTGGYNTGELFF. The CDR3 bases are TGTGCCAGCGGAACGGGGGGGTATAACACCGGGGAGCTGTTTTTT.

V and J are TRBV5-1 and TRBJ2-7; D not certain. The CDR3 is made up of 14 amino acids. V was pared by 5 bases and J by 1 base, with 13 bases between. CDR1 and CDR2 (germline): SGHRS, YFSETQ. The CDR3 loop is CASSRDILSYEQYV. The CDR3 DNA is TGCGCCAGCAGTCGTGACATCCTTTCCTACGAGCAGTACGTC.

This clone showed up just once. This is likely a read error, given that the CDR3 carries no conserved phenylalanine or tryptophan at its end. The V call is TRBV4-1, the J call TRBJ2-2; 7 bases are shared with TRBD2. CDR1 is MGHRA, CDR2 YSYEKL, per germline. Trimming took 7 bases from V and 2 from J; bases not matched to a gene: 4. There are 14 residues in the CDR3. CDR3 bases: TGCGCCAGCACGGGGAGGGTTAACACCGGGGAGCTGTTTGTT. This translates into CASTGRVNTGELFV.

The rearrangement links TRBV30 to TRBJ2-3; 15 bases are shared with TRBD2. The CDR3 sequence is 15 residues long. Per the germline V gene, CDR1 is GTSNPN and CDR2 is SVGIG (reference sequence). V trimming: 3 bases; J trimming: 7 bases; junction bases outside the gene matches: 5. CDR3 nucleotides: TGTGCCTGGAGCAGGACTAGCGGGGGGGCGAATACGCAGTATTTT. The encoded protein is CAWSRTSGGANTQYF.

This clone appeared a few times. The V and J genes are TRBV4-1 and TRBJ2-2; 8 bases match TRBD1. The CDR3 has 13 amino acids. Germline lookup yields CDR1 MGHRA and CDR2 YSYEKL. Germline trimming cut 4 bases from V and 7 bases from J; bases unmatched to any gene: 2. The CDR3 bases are TGCGCCAGCAGCCGGACAGGGTACGGGGAGCTGTTTTTT. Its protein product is CASSRTGYGELFF.

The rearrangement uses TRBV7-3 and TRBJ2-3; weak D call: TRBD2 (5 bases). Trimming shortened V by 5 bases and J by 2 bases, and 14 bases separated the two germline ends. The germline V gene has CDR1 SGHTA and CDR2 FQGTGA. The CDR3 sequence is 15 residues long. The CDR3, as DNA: TGTGCCAGCAGCCCGGGTTTCGGGGTCACAGATACGCAGTATTTT. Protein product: CASSPGFGVTDTQYF. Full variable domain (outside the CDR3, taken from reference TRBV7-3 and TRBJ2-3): GAGVSQTPSNKVTEKGKYVELRCDPISGHTALYWYRQSLGQGPEFLIYFQGTGAADDSGLPNDRFFAVRPEGSVSTLKIQRTERGDSAVYLCASSPGFGVTDTQYFGPGTRLTVL.

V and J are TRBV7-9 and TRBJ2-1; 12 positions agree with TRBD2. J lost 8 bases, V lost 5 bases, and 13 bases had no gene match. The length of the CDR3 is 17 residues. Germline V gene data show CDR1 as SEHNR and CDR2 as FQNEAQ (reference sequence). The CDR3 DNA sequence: TGTGCCAGCAGCATACTAGCGGGGGGCTCGTGGCTACATGAGCAGTTCTTC. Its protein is CASSILAGGSWLHEQFF.

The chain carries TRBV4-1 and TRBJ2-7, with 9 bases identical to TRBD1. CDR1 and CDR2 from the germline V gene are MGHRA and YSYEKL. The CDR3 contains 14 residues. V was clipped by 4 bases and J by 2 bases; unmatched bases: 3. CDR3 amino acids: CASSRQGGPYEQYF. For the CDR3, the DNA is TGCGCCAGCAGCCGACAGGGGGGGCCCTACGAGCAGTACTTC.

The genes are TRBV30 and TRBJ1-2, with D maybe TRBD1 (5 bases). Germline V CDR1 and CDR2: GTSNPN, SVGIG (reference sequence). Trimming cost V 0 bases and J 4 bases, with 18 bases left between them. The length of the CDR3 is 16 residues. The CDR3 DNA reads TGTGCCTGGAGTGTACCGGGGCGGGGGTCTTCCTATGGCTACACCTTC. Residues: CAWSVPGRGSSYGYTF.

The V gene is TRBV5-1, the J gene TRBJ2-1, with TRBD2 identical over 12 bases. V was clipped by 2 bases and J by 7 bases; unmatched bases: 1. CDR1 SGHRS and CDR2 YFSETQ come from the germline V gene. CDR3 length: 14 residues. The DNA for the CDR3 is TGCGCCAGCAGCTTCCTAGCGGGAGGGAATGAGCAGTTCTTC. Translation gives CASSFLAGGNEQFF.

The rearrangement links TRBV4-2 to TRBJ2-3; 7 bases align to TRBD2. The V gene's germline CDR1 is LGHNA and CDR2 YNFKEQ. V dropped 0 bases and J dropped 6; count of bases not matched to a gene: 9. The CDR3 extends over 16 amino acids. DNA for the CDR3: TGTGCCAGCAGCCAAGAAGTCCGGGGGGACCATGATACGCAGTATTTT. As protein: CASSQEVRGDHDTQYF.

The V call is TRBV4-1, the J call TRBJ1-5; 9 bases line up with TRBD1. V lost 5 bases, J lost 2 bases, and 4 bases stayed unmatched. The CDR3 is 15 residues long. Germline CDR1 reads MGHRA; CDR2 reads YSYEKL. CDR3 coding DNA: TGCGCCAGCAGCAGGGACAGGGTTGGCAATCAGCCCCAGCATTTT. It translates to CASSRDRVGNQPQHF.